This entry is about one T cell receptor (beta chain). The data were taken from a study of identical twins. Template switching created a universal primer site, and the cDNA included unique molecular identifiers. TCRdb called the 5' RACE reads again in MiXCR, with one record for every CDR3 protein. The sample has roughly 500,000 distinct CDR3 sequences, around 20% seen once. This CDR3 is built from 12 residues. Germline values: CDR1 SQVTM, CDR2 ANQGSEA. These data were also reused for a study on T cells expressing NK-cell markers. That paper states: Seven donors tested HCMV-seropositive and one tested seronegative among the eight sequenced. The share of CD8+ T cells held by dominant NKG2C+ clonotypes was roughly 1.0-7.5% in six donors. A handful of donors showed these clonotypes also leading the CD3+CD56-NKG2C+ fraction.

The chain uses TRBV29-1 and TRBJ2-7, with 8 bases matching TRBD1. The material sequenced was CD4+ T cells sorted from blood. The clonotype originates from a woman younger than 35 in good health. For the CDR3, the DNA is TGCAGTGCCCGGGACAGGCCAAACGAGCAGTACTTC. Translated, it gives CSARDRPNEQYF.